Reported below is one TCR beta chain. Its antigen is as yet unknown. This specimen comes from a study of early T cells in non-severe SARS-CoV-2 infection. Study-wide points: The study's VDJdb matching favored anti-spike CD8 responses and missed private and CD4 specificities.

V lost 5 bases and J lost 1; bases outside the gene matches: 12. The germline V gene has CDR1 MDHEN and CDR2 SYDVKM. CDR3 length: 17 amino acids. Unique molecular identifiers were attached to individual cDNA molecules. Each CDR3 protein gets one entry after TCRdb re-called the 5' RACE reads with MiXCR. The sample contains fewer than 130,000 distinct CDR3 sequences, over 10% of which appear only once. The gene calls are TRBV28 and TRBJ2-3, with 7 bases fitting TRBD2. This clonotype originated in an adult who was a healthcare worker with PCR-confirmed SARS-CoV-2 infection or an uninfected control (not recorded which). The starting material was whole blood, obtained at baseline. The chain's CDR3 is CASSPHGLADRTDTQYF. CDR3 coding DNA: TGTGCCAGCAGTCCCCACGGGCTAGCGGATCGCACAGATACGCAGTATTTT. Variable domain in full (rest from reference TRBV28 and TRBJ2-3): DVKVTQSSRYLVKRTGEKVFLECVQDMDHENMFWYRQDPGLGLRLIYFSYDVKMKEKGDIPEGYSVSREKKERFSLILESASTNQTSMYLCASSPHGLADRTDTQYFGPGTRLTVL.